The sequence of this T cell receptor beta chain was determined in a study of shared clonotypes between healthy human individuals. Naive CD8 populations comprised CD45RO-negative cells positively selected for CCR7, excluding terminally differentiated effector memory CD45RA+ cells. Study conclusions and caveats: A few donors showed sharing of approximately 5% of naive CD4 clonotypes. Rarefaction analysis demonstrated incomplete sorted-subset sequencing notwithstanding large depth.

The authors loaded roughly 200 ng DNA, tens of thousands of T cell genomes, into sorted-subset replicate PCRs. TCRdb's copy holds only in-frame clones and misses some; the assay was immunoSEQ multiplex PCR. Here the sample spans millions of clones, 93% being singletons. From germline, CDR1 is SNHLY and CDR2 FYNNEI. The CDR3 spans 19 residues. Trimming cost V 7 bases and J 0 bases; bases outside gene matches: 13. This clone was seen only once. As yet, its antigen is unknown. The clonotype comes from a man aged 18 to 30 in good health. Some clones in this sample may be carry-over from other donors' samples. This chain uses TRBV2 with TRBJ2-3; 13 bases fit TRBD2. Sequenced material: naive CD8+ T cells from PBMCs. CDR3 region: CASTHFGLAGEASTDTQYF. The CDR3 DNA reads as TGTGCCAGCACTCACTTCGGACTAGCGGGAGAGGCAAGCACAGATACGCAGTATTTT. The full variable domain, its missing parts supplied by reference TRBV2 and TRBJ2-3, is EPEVTQTPSHQVTQMGQEVILRCVPISNHLYFYWYRQILGQKVEFLVSFYNNEISEKSEIFDDQFSVERPDGSNFTLKIRSTKLEDSAMYFCASTHFGLAGEASTDTQYFGPGTRLTVL.